The 32 T cell receptor beta chains in this list originate from one sample, sequenced in a study of Ad26.COV2.S vaccination and SARS-CoV-2 variants. Assay used: immunoSEQ multiplex PCR; TCRdb lists only in-frame clones, some missing. The data contain around 370,000 clones, more than 75% of them singletons. The treatment was: some 20 received Ad26.COV2.S at low or high dose, single or two shots; 5 received placebo; per-sample allocation not given. After the first vaccine or placebo injection, samples were drawn on day 63. The sample here was peripheral blood, taken in a trial of Ad26.COV2.S vaccine versus placebo. The receptors shown here come from a person aged 18-60 years who received the Ad26.COV2.S COVID-19 vaccine or a placebo.

The rearrangement joins TRBV30 to TRBJ1-2; tentatively, D is TRBD1 (5 bases). Trimming shortened V by 3 bases and J by 3 bases, and 14 bases separated the two germline ends. CDR3 length: 14 amino acids. The germline V gene has CDR1 GTSNPN and CDR2 SVGIG (reference sequence). CDR3 DNA sequence: TGTGCCTGGAGGAAACGGGACTCCTACTATGGCTACACCTTC. It encodes CAWRKRDSYYGYTF.

This clone was seen repeatedly, ten times or more. The J gene is TRBJ1-3, the V gene TRBV9; D uncertain. Germline CDR1 SGDLS, CDR2 YYNGEE. Trimming pared 4 bases from V and 2 bases from J, leaving 13 bases between. The CDR3 has 15 residues. The CDR3 nucleotides read TGTGCCAGCAGCCTCCAACCCTCTCCTGGAAACACCATATATTTT. Translated, it gives CASSLQPSPGNTIYF.

The chain is built from TRBV3-1 (or the pseudogene TRBV3-2) and TRBJ2-3; TRBD2 agrees at 11 bases. Germline CDR1 and CDR2: LGHDT and YNNKEL (reference sequence). The CDR3 consists of 18 residues. J lost 0 bases, V lost 2 bases, and 7 bases had no gene match. CDR3: CASSQYGTSGYSTDTQYF. The CDR3 DNA is TGTGCCAGCAGCCAATACGGGACTAGCGGTTATAGCACAGATACGCAGTATTTT.

This clone showed up just a few times. In DNA, the CDR3 is TGCGCCAGCAGCTTGGATGGATTAGCGAAGTTCTTC. Translation: CASSLDGLAKFF. V is TRBV5-1 and J is TRBJ2-1, with D perhaps matching TRBD2 (5 bases). Trimming cost V 0 bases and J 14 bases, with 12 bases left between them. The CDR3 contains 12 residues. The germline V gene has CDR1 SGHRS and CDR2 YFSETQ.

This rearrangement joins TRBV3-1 (or the pseudogene TRBV3-2) to TRBJ1-6; TRBD1 aligns across 7 bases. The V and J ends lost 4 bases and 9 bases, in that order; junction bases with no gene match: 9. The germline gives CDR1 LGHDT, CDR2 YNNKEL (reference sequence). The length of the CDR3 is 15 residues. CDR3 in DNA: TGTGCCAGCAGCCCATACAGGGGTGGCAGTTCACCCCTCCACTTT. Its protein product is CASSPYRGGSSPLHF.

This rearrangement joins TRBV29-1 to TRBJ2-2, with no clear D. From germline, CDR1 is SQVTM and CDR2 ANQGSEA. This CDR3 comprises 12 residues. V lost 7 bases and J lost 7, with 13 bases in between. CDR3 nucleotides: TGCAGCGGGGCTACTCAGATCGGGGAGCTGTTTTTT. Its translation: CSGATQIGELFF.

The V gene is TRBV7-9, the J gene TRBJ1-2; D not resolved. V lost 1 base and J 2 bases, leaving 8 bases between the germline ends. Germline CDR1 and CDR2: SEHNR and FQNEAQ (reference sequence). This CDR3 is 14 amino acids long. This chain's CDR3 is CASSLGGGNYGYTF. Written as DNA, the CDR3 is TGTGCCAGCAGCTTAGGAGGTGGAAACTATGGCTACACCTTC.

This rearrangement joins TRBV7-9 to TRBJ1-5; TRBD1 might be the D (6 bases). CDR3 size: 14 residues. Germline lookup yields CDR1 SEHNR and CDR2 FQNEAQ (reference sequence). The V gene lost 5 bases and the J gene lost 5 bases, with 13 bases spanning the gap. The CDR3 spells CASSPDRWDQPQHF. The CDR3 nucleotides are TGTGCCAGCAGCCCCGACAGGTGGGATCAGCCCCAGCATTTT.

The V gene is TRBV7-9, the J gene TRBJ2-5, with D unresolved. CDR3 length equals 16 residues. Germline assignment: CDR1 SEHNR and CDR2 FQNEAQ (reference sequence). Deletions cut 0 bases from V and 3 bases from J, with 14 bases between. The CDR3 DNA follows: TGTGCCAGCAGCTTAGCGGTAGCTCCCGTAAAAGAGACCCAGTACTTC. Amino acids: CASSLAVAPVKETQYF.

V is TRBV7-6 and J is TRBJ2-3, with 8 bases lining up with TRBD1. The germline gives CDR1 SGHVS, CDR2 FNYEAQ. The length of the CDR3 is 14 residues. With V trimmed by 7 bases and J by 4 bases, 7 bases remained unmatched. For the CDR3, the DNA is TGTGCCAGCACCGGGGCAGGGGGCGCAGATACGCAGTATTTT. Translation gives CASTGAGGADTQYF. Using reference TRBV7-6 and TRBJ2-3 for the parts outside the CDR3, the full variable domain is GAGVSQSPRYKVTKRGQDVALRCDPISGHVSLYWYRQALGQGPEFLTYFNYEAQQDKSGLPNDRFSAERPEGSISTLTIQRTEQRDSAMYRCASTGAGGADTQYFGPGTRLTVL.

A single count supports this clone. The sample contains more than one DNA sequence encoding this CDR3. This chain links TRBV5-1 with TRBJ2-3; 10 bases agree with TRBD2. The junction had 2 bases not matched to a gene; V was cut back by 3 bases and J by 1 base. CDR1 and CDR2 (germline): SGHRS, YFSETQ. This CDR3 region has 15 residues. The CDR3 protein is CASSSLAGGTDTQYF. For the CDR3, the DNA is TGCGCCAGCAGCTCTCTAGCGGGGGGCACAGATACGCAGTATTTT.

V and J are TRBV6-6 and TRBJ2-7, with D possibly called TRBD1 or TRBD2 (7 bases each). The CDR3 extends over 16 amino acids. V dropped 6 bases and J dropped 5 bases, with 23 bases sitting between them. The germline gives CDR1 MNHNY, CDR2 SVGAGI (reference sequence). CDR3 loop: CASSTPSTGSGDEQYF. CDR3 nucleotide sequence: TGTGCCAGCAGCACCCCCTCGACAGGGAGCGGGGACGAGCAGTACTTC.

The genes are TRBV6-1 and TRBJ2-3; D could derive from TRBD1 or TRBD2 (5 bases each). V was pared by 3 bases and J by 8 bases, with 15 bases between. Looked up from germline, CDR1 is MNHNS and CDR2 is SASEGT. This CDR3 is built from 14 residues. The CDR3 region is CASSENGATITQYF. The CDR3 DNA follows: TGTGCCAGCAGTGAGAACGGGGCGACTATTACGCAGTATTTT.

V and J are TRBV2 and TRBJ2-1; 16 bases map to TRBD2. The junction had 8 bases not matched to a gene; V was cut back by 4 bases and J by 5 bases. Looked up from germline, CDR1 is SNHLY and CDR2 is FYNNEI. This CDR3 is built from 18 residues. The CDR3 reads CASSVPGLAGGGHNEQFF. In DNA form, the CDR3 reads TGTGCCAGCAGTGTCCCGGGACTAGCGGGGGGGGGACACAATGAGCAGTTCTTC.

This chain joins TRBV5-6 and TRBJ2-2; D unclear. Per germline, CDR1 SGHDT and CDR2 YYEEEE. V gave up 4 bases and J gave up 1 base, with 8 bases separating them. This CDR3 has 14 residues. The CDR3 spells CASSGPGNTGELFF. In DNA, the CDR3 is TGTGCCAGCAGCGGCCCAGGGAACACCGGGGAGCTGTTTTTT.

The chain links TRBV5-5 to TRBJ2-7; the D is unclear. V was shortened by 1 base and J by 6 bases, with 8 bases between the two germline ends. The CDR3 runs to 12 residues. Germline V gene data show CDR1 as SGHKS and CDR2 as YYEKEE (reference sequence). CDR3 DNA: TGTGCCAGCAGCTTGTATCTCCGCGAGCAGTACTTC. Its protein product is CASSLYLREQYF.

The chain joins TRBV12-3 or TRBV12-4 to TRBJ1-1, with 7 bases fitting TRBD1. The ends lost 5 bases at V and 9 bases at J; junction bases unmatched: 9. This CDR3 has 13 residues. CDR3 sequence: CASSHSDRVKAFF. The CDR3 nucleotides read TGTGCCAGCAGTCACTCTGACAGGGTAAAAGCTTTCTTT.

The chain employs TRBV10-3 and TRBJ1-2; no clear D gene. Germline loops: CDR1 ENHRY, CDR2 SYGVKD. The V end was cut by 0 bases, the J end by 0 bases, with 11 bases between. CDR3 length: 16 residues. CDR3 residues: CAISESLVRANYGYTF. CDR3 nucleotides: TGTGCCATCAGTGAGTCGCTAGTACGGGCTAACTATGGCTACACCTTC.

This clone was observed once. J is TRBJ1-1 and V is TRBV6-5; D ambiguous. CDR1 and CDR2 from the germline V gene are MNHEY and SVGAGI. The CDR3 is 14 residues long. Deletions cut 6 bases from V and 6 bases from J, with 17 bases between. CDR3: CASRTWGTGAEAFF. CDR3 DNA sequence: TGTGCCAGCAGGACCTGGGGAACTGGGGCTGAAGCTTTCTTT.

This sequence joins TRBV7-9 and TRBJ1-6; 7 nucleotides match TRBD1. Germline assignment: CDR1 SEHNR and CDR2 FQNEAQ (reference sequence). This CDR3 is built from 17 residues. Trimming cost V 4 bases and J 6 bases; bases outside gene matches: 12. In DNA form, the CDR3 reads TGTGCCAGCAGCTCCTTAATGACAGGGCTTTTTAATTCACCCCTCCACTTT. Amino acids: CASSSLMTGLFNSPLHF.

V gene TRBV6-5 combines with J gene TRBJ2-7, with D maybe TRBD2 (6 bases). V lost 6 bases to trimming and J lost 4 bases, with 19 bases between them. This CDR3 region has 15 residues. Germline CDR1 reads MNHEY; CDR2 reads SVGAGI. CDR3 protein: CASRYLAVGGYEQYF. In DNA, the CDR3 is TGTGCCAGCAGATACCTGGCGGTCGGGGGATACGAGCAGTACTTC.

The chain couples TRBV6-2 or TRBV6-3 to TRBJ1-3; unclear D gene. The CDR3 consists of 17 residues. Germline lookup yields CDR1 MNHEY and CDR2 SVGEGT. V lost 5 bases to trimming and J lost 0 bases, with 17 bases between them. The CDR3 DNA reads as TGTGCCAGCAGTCCCGCGGCGGGGAGGTCCTCTGGAAACACCATATATTTT. It codes for CASSPAAGRSSGNTIYF.

The gene calls are TRBV10-2 and TRBJ1-4; 7 bases match TRBD1. J was trimmed by 7 bases and V by 4 bases; bases with no gene match: 9. The V gene's germline CDR1 is WSHSY and CDR2 SAAADI. This CDR3 comprises 15 residues. CDR3 bases: TGCGCCAGCAGTGTGGCAGGGGGTCGGTCTGAAAAACTGTTTTTT. This codes for CASSVAGGRSEKLFF.

The rearrangement links TRBV29-1 to TRBJ2-7; D may be TRBD1 (7 bases). There are 13 residues in the CDR3. Germline V lookup: CDR1 SQVTM, CDR2 ANQGSEA. Between the trimmed V and J ends, which lost 3 bases and 6 bases, there was a span of 15 bases. DNA of the CDR3: TGCAGCGTTGAGGTGGAGGGACAGTCCGAGCAGTACTTC. Translating it yields CSVEVEGQSEQYF.

This rearrangement joins TRBV7-2 to TRBJ2-3; 16 bases fit TRBD2. CDR1 and CDR2 from the germline V gene are SGHTA and FQGNSA. CDR3 length: 15 residues. The trim removed 10 bases at V and 5 bases at J, leaving 6 bases unmatched. This CDR3 reads CATVGTSGRVDTQYF. The CDR3 DNA is TGTGCCACCGTCGGGACTAGCGGGAGGGTAGATACGCAGTATTTT.

V and J are TRBV7-2 and TRBJ1-1; TRBD1 matches at 7 bases. Germline V gene sequence: CDR1 SGHTA, CDR2 FQGNSA. V shed 2 bases, J shed 5 bases, and the junction held 5 bases outside the gene matches. CDR3 length equals 14 residues. The CDR3 region is CASSLPGQRTEAFF. CDR3 in DNA: TGTGCCAGCAGCTTACCGGGACAGAGGACTGAAGCTTTCTTT. The full variable domain, completed using reference TRBV7-2 and TRBJ1-1, is GAGVSQSPSNKVTEKGKDVELRCDPISGHTALYWYRQSLGQGLEFLIYFQGNSAPDKSGLPSDRFSAERTGGSVSTLTIQRTQQEDSAVYLCASSLPGQRTEAFFGQGTRLTVV.

The J gene is TRBJ1-2, the V gene TRBV15; 7 nucleotides agree with TRBD1. In germline, CDR1 is LNHNV, CDR2 YYDKDF (reference sequence). Trimming took 3 bases from V and 4 from J; bases not matched to a gene: 8. The CDR3 runs to 15 residues. CDR3: CATSSWQGEAYGYTF. As DNA, the CDR3 is TGTGCCACCAGCAGCTGGCAGGGGGAGGCCTATGGCTACACCTTC.

The genes are TRBV11-2 and TRBJ2-1; D not resolved. V was pared by 4 bases and J by 9 bases, with 7 bases between. CDR3 length: 11 amino acids. The germline gives CDR1 SGHAT, CDR2 FQNNGV. The CDR3 region has the DNA TGTGCCAGCAGCTCTAAGGCTGAGCAGTTCTTC. Translation gives CASSSKAEQFF.

This clone has only a few counts. The V gene is TRBV28, the J gene TRBJ1-2, with TRBD1 matching 9 bases. CDR1 is MDHEN and CDR2 is SYDVKM in the germline V gene. J was trimmed by 5 bases and V by 5 bases; bases with no gene match: 9. The CDR3 runs 15 residues. CDR3 coding DNA: TGTGCCAGCAGTGCCTACAGGGGGCAGGGTTATGGCTACACCTTC. Its translation: CASSAYRGQGYGYTF.

The V gene is TRBV25-1, the J gene TRBJ2-5, with D hard to call. Trimming took off 1 base at V and 2 bases at J, with 8 bases between the two ends. Germline assignment: CDR1 MGHDK and CDR2 SYGVNS. The CDR3 extends over 14 amino acids. CDR3 residues: CASSEFDLQETQYF. In DNA form, the CDR3 reads TGTGCCAGCAGTGAATTCGACCTGCAAGAGACCCAGTACTTC.

The rearrangement links TRBV19 to TRBJ1-5, with 11 bases matching TRBD1. Germline CDR1 and CDR2: LNHDA and SQIVND (reference sequence). The CDR3 has 17 residues. V dropped 9 bases and J dropped 1; count of bases not matched to a gene: 11. Written as DNA, the CDR3 is TGTGCCAGGACTCCGGGACAGGGGGGGGAGAGCAATCAGCCCCAGCATTTT. It yields the protein CARTPGQGGESNQPQHF. The full variable domain, in which reference TRBV19 and TRBJ1-5 provide the parts outside the CDR3, is DGGITQSPKYLFRKEGQNVTLSCEQNLNHDAMYWYRQDPGQGLRLIYYSQIVNDFQKGDIAEGYSVSREKKESFPLTVTSAQKNPTAFYLCARTPGQGGESNQPQHFGDGTRLSIL.

This sequence joins TRBV11-2 and TRBJ1-6; unclear D gene. V dropped 5 bases and J dropped 4 bases, with 12 bases sitting between them. The CDR3 is 15 amino acids. Germline CDR1 SGHAT, CDR2 FQNNGV. The CDR3 sequence is CASSPSYPYNSPLHF. The DNA for the CDR3 is TGTGCCAGCAGCCCCTCCTACCCTTATAATTCACCCCTCCACTTT.